This is a list of T cell receptor beta chains from one sample in a study of blood T cell repertoires in COVID-19. Repertoires were generated with immunoSEQ multiplex PCR, while TCRdb's copy carries only in-frame clones and drops some. Here the sample spans over 55,000 clones, approximately 80% being singletons. Sequences were obtained from peripheral blood. The receptors stem from a man aged 45 to 65 with COVID-19, enrolled during active disease. Each CDR3 is given with its conserved first and last residue. A D gene is named only where the DNA matches it firmly.

DNA: TGTGCCAGCAGCCGGGACTCTGACAATGAGCAGTTCTTC
CDR3: CASSRDSDNEQFF
D: -
J: TRBJ2-1
V: TRBV12-3/TRBV12-4

DNA: TGCAGCGTTGGGGGGGGATCAGCACGCACAGATACGCAGTATTTT
CDR3: CSVGGGSARTDTQYF
D: TRBD2
J: TRBJ2-3
V: TRBV29-1

DNA: TGTGCCAGCTCAGAGACAGGGATTACTGAAGCTTTCTTT
CDR3: CASSETGITEAFF
D: TRBD1
J: TRBJ1-1
V: TRBV18

DNA: TGTGCCAGCAGTCAAACAGGGTATGGAAACACCATATATTTT
CDR3: CASSQTGYGNTIYF
D: -
J: TRBJ1-3
V: TRBV28

DNA: TGTGCCAGCAGCACACACAGGGGGAAGGGCTACGAGCAGTACTTC
CDR3: CASSTHRGKGYEQYF
D: TRBD1
J: TRBJ2-7
V: TRBV11-2

DNA: TGTGCCAGCAGCCGGAGGGCCTCCTACGAGCAGTACTTC
CDR3: CASSRRASYEQYF
D: -
J: TRBJ2-7
V: TRBV3-1/TRBV3-2

DNA: TGTGCCAGCTCACTTGGACTGTCGCCAGTGACCCAGTACTTC
CDR3: CASSLGLSPVTQYF
D: -
J: TRBJ2-5
V: TRBV18

DNA: TGTGCCACCAGTGAGGGGGGAGGAGGGAAGCAGTACTTC
CDR3: CATSEGGGGKQYF
D: -
J: TRBJ2-7
V: TRBV24-1

DNA: TGTGCCAGCAGCTCCGAGGGACAGGGGACGGACACCGGGGAGCTGTTTTTT
CDR3: CASSSEGQGTDTGELFF
D: TRBD1
J: TRBJ2-2
V: TRBV11-2

DNA: TGTGCCAGCAGTGAACCCTACTCCGGGACAGGGTCAGATACGCAGTATTTT
CDR3: CASSEPYSGTGSDTQYF
D: TRBD1
J: TRBJ2-3
V: TRBV25-1

DNA: TGTGCCAGCGGTCAGGGGGGCACAGATACGCAGTATTTT
CDR3: CASGQGGTDTQYF
D: TRBD1
J: TRBJ2-3
V: TRBV6-5

DNA: TGTGCCAGCAGCGTAGGTATGGGGGGAAACATTCAGTACTTC
CDR3: CASSVGMGGNIQYF
D: -
J: TRBJ2-4
V: TRBV9